The clone carrying this T cell receptor (beta chain) was recorded a few times. This entry belongs to a study of human T cells and chemical hapten exposure. Germline V gives CDR1 SGDLS, CDR2 YYNGEE. Trimming took 3 bases from V and 7 from J, leaving 22 bases between them. The CDR3 runs to 17 residues. As the library was built, unique molecular identifiers were attached to individual cDNA molecules. Each CDR3 protein is one row after TCRdb ran MiXCR on the RACE reads. The profile shows about 140,000 distinct CDR3 sequences, approximately 12% of them singletons. Time point of the sample: patch test 2, 6 weeks after DPC sensitization. The treatment: therapeutic diphenylcyclopropenone sensitization with weekly scalp DPC. Sample donors consisted of patients with alopecia, aged 18 to 70 years, who were suitable for DPC.

This TCR derives from a woman between 45 and 65 years old with alopecia areata. Some clones in this sample may be carry-over from other donors' samples. The rearrangement joins TRBV9 to TRBJ2-2, with D maybe TRBD2 (6 bases). The specimen was whole blood, collected in connection with sensitization to the hapten diphenylcyclopropenone (DPC). CDR3 sequence: CASSGWRARHPIGELFF. CDR3 nucleotides: TGTGCCAGCAGCGGGTGGAGGGCCCGCCATCCCATCGGGGAGCTGTTTTTT.